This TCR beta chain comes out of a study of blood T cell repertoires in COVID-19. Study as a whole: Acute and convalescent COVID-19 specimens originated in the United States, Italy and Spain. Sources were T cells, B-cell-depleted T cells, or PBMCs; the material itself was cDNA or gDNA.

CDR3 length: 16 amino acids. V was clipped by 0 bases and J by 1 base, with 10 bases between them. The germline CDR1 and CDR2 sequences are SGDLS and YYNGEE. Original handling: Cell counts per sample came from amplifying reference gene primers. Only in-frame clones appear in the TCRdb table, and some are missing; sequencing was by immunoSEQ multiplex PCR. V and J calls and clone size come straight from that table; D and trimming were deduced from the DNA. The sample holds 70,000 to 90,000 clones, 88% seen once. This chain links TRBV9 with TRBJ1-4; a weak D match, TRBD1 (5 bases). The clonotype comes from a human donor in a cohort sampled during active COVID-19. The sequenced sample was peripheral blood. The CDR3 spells CASSVGVGGTNEKLFF. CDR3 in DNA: TGTGCCAGCAGCGTAGGTGTCGGGGGAACTAATGAAAAACTGTTTTTT.